The 25 T cell receptor beta chains given below trace back to one sample, sequenced in a study of blood T cell repertoires in COVID-19. Method: immunoSEQ multiplex PCR; TCRdb's copy keeps in-frame clones and lacks some. The data show some 14,000 clones, 80% seen once. The sequenced sample consisted of peripheral blood. The receptors here all came from a human donor in a cohort sampled during active COVID-19.

The chain is built from TRBV5-1 and TRBJ2-2, with 9 nucleotides matching TRBD2. From germline, CDR1 is SGHRS and CDR2 YFSETQ. This CDR3 has 16 amino acids. J lost 4 bases, V lost 1 base, and 5 bases had no gene match. The DNA of the CDR3 is TGCGCCAGCAGCTTGAATGGCGGGGGGGTCACCGGGGAGCTGTTTTTT. Amino acids: CASSLNGGGVTGELFF.

Only a few counts were recorded for this clone. The genes are TRBV10-1 and TRBJ1-1; the match to TRBD1 covers 7 bases. V gave up 2 bases and J gave up 1 base; unmatched junction bases: 1. Germline-derived CDR1 and CDR2 are WNHNN and SYGVQD (reference sequence). This CDR3 has 14 residues. As DNA, the CDR3 is TGCGCCAGCAGTGAGACAGGGGCGAACACTGAAGCTTTCTTT. Translation: CASSETGANTEAFF.

The J gene is TRBJ1-1, the V gene TRBV28, with 10 positions matching TRBD1. The CDR3 length is 14 residues. Unmatched junction bases numbered 4, after V lost 4 bases and J lost 5 bases. CDR1 and CDR2 from the germline V gene are MDHEN and SYDVKM. The CDR3 reads CASSSGQGETEAFF. The DNA of the CDR3 is TGTGCCAGCAGTTCAGGACAGGGGGAGACTGAAGCTTTCTTT.

The chain has TRBV9 and TRBJ2-3, with TRBD1 matching 7 bases. Germline V CDR1 and CDR2: SGDLS, YYNGEE. This CDR3 is 14 amino acids long. V dropped 4 bases and J dropped 2; count of bases not matched to a gene: 4. CDR3 bases: TGTGCCAGCAGCCCGGGACAGTCCACAGATACGCAGTATTTT. As protein: CASSPGQSTDTQYF.

In this sample, this clone turned up a few times. The V call is TRBV19, the J call TRBJ2-7; 7 bases match TRBD1. The CDR3 sequence is 14 residues long. V gave up 4 bases and J gave up 3 bases; unmatched junction bases: 6. Per germline, CDR1 LNHDA and CDR2 SQIVND (reference sequence). CDR3 in amino acids: CASSTRDRRYEQYF. The CDR3 DNA is TGTGCCAGTAGTACCCGGGACAGACGCTACGAGCAGTACTTC.

This sequence joins TRBV9 and TRBJ1-1, with 9 bases that match TRBD1. Unmatched junction bases numbered 8, after V lost 0 bases and J lost 5 bases. The CDR3 consists of 16 residues. Germline V CDR1 and CDR2: SGDLS, YYNGEE. The CDR3 spells CASSVEGTGLGTEAFF. The DNA of the CDR3 is TGTGCCAGCAGCGTAGAAGGGACAGGGCTGGGGACTGAAGCTTTCTTT.

The V call is TRBV6-4, the J call TRBJ1-2; D unclear. Trimming took off 8 bases at V and 1 base at J, with 17 bases between the two ends. The germline V gene encodes CDR1 MRHNA and CDR2 SNTAGT. The CDR3 spans 15 residues. CDR3 DNA sequence: TGTGCCAGCCAATCGCCCCGCGAGGATAACTATGGCTACACCTTC. Encoded protein: CASQSPREDNYGYTF.

The chain is built from TRBV18 and TRBJ2-3; TRBD1 matches at 8 bases. V was clipped by 3 bases and J by 4 bases; unmatched bases: 0. Germline V gene sequence: CDR1 KGHSH, CDR2 LQKENI. The CDR3 contains 13 residues. CDR3 in DNA: TGTGCCAGCTCACCGACAGGGGCAGATACGCAGTATTTT. This translates into CASSPTGADTQYF.

The V call is TRBV5-1, the J call TRBJ2-1; 7 bases agree with TRBD2. The CDR3 is made up of 16 amino acids. The germline V gene encodes CDR1 SGHRS and CDR2 YFSETQ. V lost 0 bases, J lost 4 bases, and 7 bases stayed unmatched. The CDR3 nucleotides are TGCGCCAGCAGCTTGGAGGCGGGAGCGGTGTACAATGAGCAGTTCTTC. It codes for CASSLEAGAVYNEQFF.

The genes are TRBV4-1 and TRBJ2-5; possibly TRBD1 for D (6 bases). With 4 bases removed from V and 5 bases from J, the gap between germline ends came to 11 bases. Germline CDR1 is MGHRA and CDR2 is YSYEKL. There are 13 residues in the CDR3. CDR3 DNA: TGCGCCAGCAGCCGAGGACAGAGGGAGACCCAGTACTTC. It codes for CASSRGQRETQYF.

The V gene is TRBV11-2, the J gene TRBJ2-3; tentatively, D is TRBD1 (6 bases). The length of the CDR3 is 16 residues. V shed 3 bases and J shed 0 bases, with 13 bases lying between them. Per the germline V gene, CDR1 is SGHAT and CDR2 is FQNNGV. The CDR3 DNA follows: TGTGCCAGCAGCTTGAACAGGGCCAGTAGCACAGATACGCAGTATTTT. Its translation: CASSLNRASSTDTQYF.

The V gene is TRBV9, the J gene TRBJ2-1; D unclear. Germline values: CDR1 SGDLS, CDR2 YYNGEE. V lost 0 bases to trimming and J lost 5 bases, with 12 bases between them. There are 15 residues in the CDR3. CDR3 loop: CASSVGSRKHNEQFF. CDR3 bases: TGTGCCAGCAGCGTAGGGTCTAGGAAACACAATGAGCAGTTCTTC. Full variable domain (remainder filled in from reference TRBV9 and TRBJ2-1): DSGVTQTPKHLITATGQRVTLRCSPRSGDLSVYWYQQSLDQGLQFLIQYYNGEERAKGNILERFSAQQFPDLHSELNLSSLELGDSALYFCASSVGSRKHNEQFFGPGTRLTVL.

The rearrangement joins TRBV12-3 or TRBV12-4 to TRBJ1-2; 10 bases fit TRBD1. The CDR3 is 12 residues long. V shed 6 bases and J 8 bases; nucleotides not matched to a gene: 3. The DNA for the CDR3 is TGTGCCAGCAGGACAGGGGGCGGGGGCTACACCTTC. Translated: CASRTGGGGYTF.

The chain recombines TRBV12-5 with TRBJ2-2, with 7 bases that match TRBD1. The length of the CDR3 is 14 residues. V shed 7 bases and J 6 bases; nucleotides not matched to a gene: 8. Germline CDR1 LGHNT, CDR2 FRNRAP. The CDR3 protein is CASDVRQGAGELFF. CDR3 bases: TGTGCTAGTGACGTCAGGCAGGGGGCCGGGGAGCTGTTTTTT.

The CDR3 DNA reads as TGTGCCAGCAGCTTGGGGACTAGCACCCACAATGAGCAGTTCTTC. Encoded protein: CASSLGTSTHNEQFF. This chain connects TRBV5-4 to TRBJ2-1; 8 bases match TRBD2. Germline loops: CDR1 SGHNT, CDR2 YYREEE (reference sequence). Trimming cost V 0 bases and J 5 bases; bases outside gene matches: 4. There are 15 residues in the CDR3. Combining the CDR3 with reference TRBV5-4 and TRBJ2-1 gives the whole variable domain ETGVTQSPTHLIKTRGQQVTLRCSSQSGHNTVSWYQQALGQGPQFIFQYYREEENGRGNFPPRFSGLQFPNYSSELNVNALELDDSALYLCASSLGTSTHNEQFFGPGTRLTVL.

The J gene is TRBJ1-6, the V gene TRBV5-6; possible D gene TRBD1, 6 bases. Germline V gives CDR1 SGHDT, CDR2 YYEEEE. The CDR3 loop spans 13 amino acids. V was trimmed by 2 bases and J by 11 bases, leaving 11 bases between them. CDR3 nucleotides: TGTGCCAGCAGCTTACAGGGTAGCGCACCCCTCCACTTT. Translation gives CASSLQGSAPLHF.

This clone was found once. V is TRBV2 and J is TRBJ2-1; 8 nucleotides match TRBD2. The V gene end was trimmed by 6 bases and the J gene end by 7 bases; junction bases not matched to a gene: 14. The CDR3 totals 16 residues. Germline CDR1 reads SNHLY; CDR2 reads FYNNEI. Here the CDR3 DNA reads TGTGCCAGCAGGATCCTGAGGGCGGGAGGTAGAAATGAGCAGTTCTTC. Its protein is CASRILRAGGRNEQFF.

The rearrangement links TRBV9 to TRBJ2-3, with a possible D match to TRBD2 (5 bases). There are 14 residues in the CDR3. Germline CDR1 reads SGDLS; CDR2 reads YYNGEE. Trimming shortened V by 4 bases and J by 4 bases, and 13 bases separated the two germline ends. The CDR3 bases are TGTGCCAGCAGCCGTAGCCCTAGCTCAGATACGCAGTATTTT. This translates into CASSRSPSSDTQYF.

The chain joins TRBV7-8 to TRBJ1-5; 9 nucleotides line up with TRBD1. Germline values: CDR1 SGHVS, CDR2 FQNEAQ. This CDR3 is built from 14 residues. Trimming took 4 bases from V and 5 from J; bases not matched to a gene: 3. The CDR3 DNA follows: TGTGCCAGCAGCTCACAGGGGGCGGATCAGCCCCAGCATTTT. This sequence encodes CASSSQGADQPQHF.

This clone was seen a single time. The gene calls are TRBV3-1 (or the pseudogene TRBV3-2) and TRBJ2-7; 8 positions match TRBD2. The CDR3 consists of 15 residues. Germline CDR1 and CDR2: LGHDT and YNNKEL (reference sequence). J lost 6 bases, V lost 5 bases, and 12 bases had no gene match. The CDR3 nucleotides are TGTGCCAGCAGCGAAGCGGGAGTGGAGGGTCGCGAGCAGTACTTC. Translation gives CASSEAGVEGREQYF.

The chain carries TRBV4-2 and TRBJ2-7; TRBD1 might be the D (5 bases). The CDR3 runs to 15 residues. Trimming stripped 0 bases from V and 2 bases from J, with 11 bases between. Germline CDR1 reads LGHNA; CDR2 reads YNFKEQ. In nucleotides, the CDR3 is TGTGCCAGCAGCCAAGATCAGGGATTTCCCTACGAGCAGTACTTC. Residues: CASSQDQGFPYEQYF.

The sample holds a few counts of this clone. The chain has TRBV19 and TRBJ2-1; 9 bases match TRBD2. The junction had 5 bases not matched to a gene; V was cut back by 1 base and J by 4 bases. The CDR3 runs to 16 residues. Germline V gene lookup returns CDR1 LNHDA and CDR2 SQIVND (reference sequence). CDR3 in amino acids: CASSIVAGDGYNEQFF. The DNA of the CDR3 is TGTGCCAGTAGTATAGTAGCGGGAGACGGGTACAATGAGCAGTTCTTC. Using reference TRBV19 and TRBJ2-1 for the parts outside the CDR3, the full variable domain is DGGITQSPKYLFRKEGQNVTLSCEQNLNHDAMYWYRQDPGQGLRLIYYSQIVNDFQKGDIAEGYSVSREKKESFPLTVTSAQKNPTAFYLCASSIVAGDGYNEQFFGPGTRLTVL.

This rearrangement joins TRBV19 to TRBJ1-2; 7 nucleotides match TRBD1. V shed 5 bases, J shed 7 bases, and the junction held 10 bases outside the gene matches. The length of the CDR3 is 14 residues. Germline assignment: CDR1 LNHDA and CDR2 SQIVND (reference sequence). In nucleotides, the CDR3 is TGTGCCAGTAGTGAACAGGGGATGTCGGGTGGCTACACCTTC. This codes for CASSEQGMSGGYTF.

This chain uses TRBV7-3 with TRBJ2-1; TRBD1 aligns across 9 bases. The V segment lost 4 bases and the J segment 6 bases; nucleotides outside the gene matches: 7. The CDR3 loop spans 15 amino acids. The germline V gene encodes CDR1 SGHTA and CDR2 FQGTGA. The CDR3 DNA sequence: TGTGCCAGCAGCTCCACCGGGACAGGGCTCAATGAGCAGTTCTTC. Its protein product is CASSSTGTGLNEQFF.

This chain connects TRBV4-2 to TRBJ1-3, with D maybe TRBD1 (6 bases). Trimming stripped 4 bases from V and 10 bases from J, with 26 bases between. The CDR3 length is 17 residues. Germline V gene lookup returns CDR1 LGHNA and CDR2 YNFKEQ. The CDR3 DNA is TGTGCCAGCAGCCGATTTACGGACAGCCTCCTTGATGGTACCATATATTTT. This gives the protein CASSRFTDSLLDGTIYF.